These 5 T cell receptor beta chains came from one sample sequenced in a study of blood T cell repertoires in COVID-19. The data were produced by immunoSEQ multiplex PCR, yet TCRdb's version contains in-frame clones alone and is incomplete. In the table there are about 310,000 clones, approximately 86% of which are singletons. Sequencing was carried out using PBMCs or T cells enriched from blood (not recorded which). These receptors all stem from a woman aged 18-29 years who had recovered from COVID-19.

The rearrangement links TRBV13 to TRBJ1-5; D gene uncertain. The germline gives CDR1 PRHDT, CDR2 FYEKMQ (reference sequence). V gave up 0 bases and J gave up 6 bases, with 12 bases separating them. This CDR3 has 15 residues. The CDR3 protein is CASSLGPTGSQPQHF. CDR3 bases: TGTGCCAGCAGCTTAGGGCCGACTGGGTCTCAGCCCCAGCATTTT.

The rearrangement links TRBV10-3 to TRBJ1-2; D unresolved. The germline V gene encodes CDR1 ENHRY and CDR2 SYGVKD. V was pared by 9 bases and J by 3 bases, with 11 bases between. This CDR3 is 12 amino acids long. CDR3 residues: CAISQEDYGYTF. CDR3 DNA: TGTGCCATTTCCCAGGAGGACTATGGCTACACCTTC.

This clone was observed a few times. V usage is TRBV6-2 or TRBV6-3 and J usage is TRBJ2-1, with TRBD2 matching over 12 bases. J lost 5 bases, V lost 0 bases, and 5 bases had no gene match. The CDR3 has 17 residues. Germline CDR1 MNHEY, CDR2 SVGEGT. CDR3 sequence (DNA): TGTGCCAGCAGTTACTCTGCTAGCGGGAGGGGGCACAATGAGCAGTTCTTC. This sequence encodes CASSYSASGRGHNEQFF.

The rearrangement joins TRBV4-1 to TRBJ2-3, with 9 bases fitting TRBD2. The germline gives CDR1 MGHRA, CDR2 YSYEKL. The CDR3 consists of 17 residues. V lost 0 bases to trimming and J lost 2 bases; unmatched junction nucleotides: 6. The CDR3 coding sequence is TGCGCCAGCAGCCAAGATAGGGGCGGGGGGGTCACAGATACGCAGTATTTT. Encoded protein: CASSQDRGGGVTDTQYF.

The chain has TRBV5-1 and TRBJ1-1; weak D call: TRBD1 (5 bases). CDR3 length: 14 residues. Per germline, CDR1 SGHRS and CDR2 YFSETQ. V gave up 4 bases and J gave up 4 bases, with 14 bases separating them. This CDR3 reads CASSGGTSGTEAFF. CDR3 coding DNA: TGCGCCAGCAGCGGGGGGACCTCGGGCACTGAAGCTTTCTTT.